This passage covers 18 T cell receptor beta chains from one sample sequenced in a study of blood T cell repertoires in COVID-19. Method: immunoSEQ multiplex PCR; TCRdb's copy keeps in-frame clones and lacks some. The data contain 250,000 to 350,000 clones, approximately 89% of them seen just once; the ten biggest clones take up around 2.2%. The sequencing input was peripheral blood. The source is a woman in her twenties or thirties with COVID-19, enrolled during active disease.

V gene TRBV7-6 combines with J gene TRBJ2-1, with 7 bases aligning to TRBD2. Germline CDR1 and CDR2: SGHVS and FNYEAQ. The CDR3 is 15 residues long. Trimming at V came to 1 base and at J to 7 bases, leaving 7 bases not matched to a gene. This chain's CDR3 is CASSLGLAATNEQFF. CDR3 bases: TGTGCCAGCAGCTTAGGCCTAGCGGCAACTAATGAGCAGTTCTTC.

The chain employs TRBV10-3 and TRBJ2-3, with 10 bases that match TRBD2. CDR1 and CDR2 (germline): ENHRY, SYGVKD. The CDR3 has 18 residues. The V and J ends lost 2 bases and 1 base, in that order; junction bases with no gene match: 9. This CDR3 reads CAISERLAGVIRTDTQYF. The CDR3 region has the DNA TGTGCCATCAGTGAGAGGCTAGCGGGAGTGATTCGCACAGATACGCAGTATTTT.

This chain uses TRBV11-2 with TRBJ2-1, with TRBD2 identical over 12 bases. From germline, CDR1 is SGHAT and CDR2 FQNNGV. The J segment lost 4 bases and the V segment lost 2 bases, leaving 3 bases of the junction unmatched. The CDR3 loop spans 16 amino acids. In DNA form, the CDR3 reads TGTGCCAGCAGCTTACTAGCGGGAGGGAGTTACAATGAGCAGTTCTTC. It translates to CASSLLAGGSYNEQFF.

In its sample, this clone was seen once. This chain links TRBV7-8 with TRBJ2-5; TRBD2 agrees at 8 bases. Germline V lookup: CDR1 SGHVS, CDR2 FQNEAQ. V gave up 0 bases and J gave up 5 bases; unmatched junction bases: 5. This CDR3 region has 15 residues. As DNA, the CDR3 is TGTGCCAGCAGCTTAGCGCGGACTAGCCGGGAGACCCAGTACTTC. Protein: CASSLARTSRETQYF.

The genes are TRBV13 and TRBJ2-1; the D is unclear. Germline V gene sequence: CDR1 PRHDT, CDR2 FYEKMQ (reference sequence). There are 17 residues in the CDR3. V dropped 0 bases and J dropped 0 bases, with 12 bases sitting between them. The CDR3 is CASSLGGSWPSYNEQFF. CDR3 DNA: TGTGCCAGCAGCTTAGGGGGTAGCTGGCCCTCCTACAATGAGCAGTTCTTC.

The rearrangement uses TRBV18 and TRBJ1-5; 7 nucleotides align to TRBD1. The CDR3 contains 14 residues. The J segment lost 3 bases and the V segment lost 4 bases, leaving 3 bases of the junction unmatched. From germline, CDR1 is KGHSH and CDR2 LQKENI. In DNA, the CDR3 is TGTGCCAGCTCACTCGGACAGGACAATCAGCCCCAGCATTTT. It codes for CASSLGQDNQPQHF.

V gene TRBV7-9 combines with J gene TRBJ1-4; D may be TRBD1 (5 bases). Per the germline V gene, CDR1 is SEHNR and CDR2 is FQNEAQ (reference sequence). The CDR3 covers 14 residues. With 3 bases removed from V and 8 bases from J, the gap between germline ends came to 13 bases. Here the CDR3 reads CASSFSSSGEKLFF. The CDR3 nucleotides are TGTGCCAGCAGCTTTAGCAGTTCAGGGGAAAAACTGTTTTTT.

V is TRBV9 and J is TRBJ2-2, with TRBD1 identical over 11 bases. This CDR3 is built from 16 residues. CDR1 is SGDLS and CDR2 is YYNGEE in the germline V gene. V shed 2 bases and J 4 bases; nucleotides not matched to a gene: 4. CDR3 amino acids: CASSVDRGRFTGELFF. The CDR3 coding sequence is TGTGCCAGCAGCGTGGACAGGGGGCGTTTCACCGGGGAGCTGTTTTTT.

The genes are TRBV3-1 (or the pseudogene TRBV3-2) and TRBJ2-7; 8 nucleotides match TRBD1. The trim removed 5 bases at V and 5 bases at J, leaving 14 bases unmatched. The CDR3 runs 16 residues. The germline V gene encodes CDR1 LGHDT and CDR2 YNNKEL (reference sequence). CDR3 in amino acids: CASSKRSGQGNHEQYF. The DNA of the CDR3 is TGTGCCAGCAGCAAAAGGTCCGGACAGGGTAACCACGAGCAGTACTTC.

This clone showed up just a few times. The V gene is TRBV10-3, the J gene TRBJ2-1; 8 bases match TRBD1. After removal of 6 bases from V and 5 bases from J, the junction contained 6 bases not matched to a gene. Germline V lookup: CDR1 ENHRY, CDR2 SYGVKD. The CDR3 is 14 residues long. CDR3 region: CAIRTGVTNNEQFF. Here the CDR3 DNA reads TGTGCCATCAGGACAGGGGTAACGAACAATGAGCAGTTCTTC.

This rearrangement joins TRBV19 to TRBJ1-3; D not resolved. Germline V lookup: CDR1 LNHDA, CDR2 SQIVND (reference sequence). The germline V and J ends were trimmed by 0 bases and 1 base, with 16 bases remaining between them. The CDR3 loop spans 18 amino acids. CDR3 loop: CASSIDHDGGTSGNTIYF. The DNA for the CDR3 is TGTGCCAGTAGTATAGATCACGACGGCGGAACTTCTGGAAACACCATATATTTT.

The gene calls are TRBV4-1 and TRBJ1-2, with TRBD1 as a possible D gene (5 bases). Germline-derived CDR1 and CDR2 are MGHRA and YSYEKL. The CDR3 runs 17 residues. V was trimmed by 1 base and J by 0 bases, leaving 15 bases between them. CDR3 region: CASSQGLQGQANYGYTF. CDR3 coding DNA: TGCGCCAGCAGCCAAGGTCTGCAGGGCCAAGCTAACTATGGCTACACCTTC.

The rearrangement joins TRBV3-1 (or the pseudogene TRBV3-2) to TRBJ1-3; TRBD1 matches at 8 bases. The germline V gene encodes CDR1 LGHDT and CDR2 YNNKEL (reference sequence). This CDR3 spans 15 amino acids. With 6 bases clipped from V and 4 bases from J, the junction kept 8 bases outside the gene matches. DNA of the CDR3: TGTGCCAGCAGACCCGGACAGGGACGAGGAAACACCATATATTTT. This translates into CASRPGQGRGNTIYF.

This clone was detected only once. The rearrangement uses TRBV6-5 and TRBJ1-6; perhaps TRBD1 as D (5 bases). Trimming stripped 2 bases from V and 9 bases from J, with 14 bases between. Looked up from germline, CDR1 is MNHEY and CDR2 is SVGAGI. The CDR3 has 15 residues. Here the CDR3 DNA reads TGTGCCAGCAGTTACCGTGAGCCGGGGGGTTCACCCCTCCACTTT. Amino acids: CASSYREPGGSPLHF.

The J gene is TRBJ1-1, the V gene TRBV28; D possibly corresponds to TRBD1 (6 bases). The CDR3 length is 21 residues. Germline V gene lookup returns CDR1 MDHEN and CDR2 SYDVKM. V was shortened by 5 bases and J by 1 base, with 32 bases between the two germline ends. Here the CDR3 DNA reads TGTGCCAGCAGTAATATCGTCAATCCGCCGGGGACACCTTTGGGGAACACTGAAGCTTTCTTT. Translation gives CASSNIVNPPGTPLGNTEAFF.

The V call is TRBV7-9, the J call TRBJ2-3, with 12 positions matching TRBD1. CDR1 and CDR2 (germline): SEHNR, FQNEAQ (reference sequence). The CDR3 runs to 15 residues. V gave up 4 bases and J gave up 4 bases; unmatched junction bases: 3. CDR3 amino acids: CASSSGQGAADTQYF. As DNA, the CDR3 is TGTGCCAGCAGCTCGGGACAGGGGGCCGCAGATACGCAGTATTTT. The whole variable domain, remainder taken from reference TRBV7-9 and TRBJ2-3, is DTGVSQNPRHKITKRGQNVTFRCDPISEHNRLYWYRQTLGQGPEFLTYFQNEAQLEKSRLLSDRFSAERPKGSFSTLEIQRTEQGDSAMYLCASSSGQGAADTQYFGPGTRLTVL.

The rearrangement uses TRBV5-5 and TRBJ2-1; D may be TRBD2 (5 bases). Germline V CDR1 and CDR2: SGHKS, YYEKEE (reference sequence). The ends were cut back, 1 base at V and 0 bases at J, with 11 bases in the middle. There are 16 residues in the CDR3. The CDR3 spells CASSLRGASSYNEQFF. DNA for the CDR3: TGTGCCAGCAGCTTGCGGGGAGCCAGCTCCTACAATGAGCAGTTCTTC.

The sample holds one count of this clone. The chain recombines TRBV28 with TRBJ1-5; 9 nucleotides agree with TRBD1. The CDR3 contains 15 residues. With 4 bases clipped from V and 0 bases from J, the junction kept 1 base outside the gene matches. Germline values: CDR1 MDHEN, CDR2 SYDVKM. The CDR3 is CASSSTGGSNQPQHF. The CDR3, as DNA: TGTGCCAGCAGTTCGACAGGGGGTAGCAATCAGCCCCAGCATTTT.